This T cell receptor (beta chain) came from a study of vaccination and CD4 T cells after COVID-19. Regarding this clonotype: The antigen is undetermined.

The assay that was used to sequence DNA from cultured CD4+ T cells was the Oncomine TCR Beta short-read assay. TCRdb called the PCR reads again in MiXCR, with one record for every CDR3 protein. Here the sample spans 15,000 to 25,000 distinct CDR3 sequences, roughly two fifths being singletons. Treatment of the sample: roughly 11-day PBMC culture with coronavirus spike peptide pools or control peptides (ViraFEST assay). The CDR3 spans 14 residues. The V gene lost 1 base and the J gene lost 2 bases, with 8 bases spanning the gap. Germline CDR1 is MNHEY and CDR2 is SMNVEV (reference sequence). This specimen was CD4+ T cells from blood, cultured in vitro, taken before SARS-CoV-2 vaccination. The sequence came from a human donor who received a COVID-19 vaccine. V and J are TRBV27 and TRBJ1-2, with D unclear. This CDR3 is CASSLFGPNYGYTF. The CDR3 DNA reads as TGTGCCAGCAGTTTATTTGGACCCAACTATGGCTACACCTTC.